Listed below are T cell receptor beta chains from one sample, sequenced in a study of blood T cells in healthy people across ages. TCRdb passed the 5' RACE reads through MiXCR, listing each CDR3 protein once. The data hold fewer than 650,000 distinct CDR3 sequences, with 25% to 35% observed a single time. These sequences were also reported in another study, on T cells of mothers and their children.

The sample was blood. The receptors originated from a boy between 2 and 15 years old in good health. Each CDR3 is given with its conserved first and last residue. A D gene is named only where the DNA matches it firmly. Clone size, where shown, is once, few, many, or a class for clones that have expanded.

V gene	J gene	clone size	D gene	CDR3 DNA	CDR3 protein
TRBV29-1	TRBJ2-7	few	TRBD1	TGCAGCGTGGGCGTCGGGGCAGGGGGTGTTTACGAGCAGTACTTC	CSVGVGAGGVYEQYF
TRBV7-2	TRBJ2-5	many	NA	TGTGCCAGCAGCTTTTCTAGCCTGGCATGGGAGACCCAGTACTTC	CASSFSSLAWETQYF
TRBV7-2	TRBJ1-3	few	NA	TGTGCCAGCAGCCGCCGACTTAGCTCTGGAAACACCATATATTTT	CASSRRLSSGNTIYF
TRBV4-1	TRBJ2-2	few	NA	TGCGCCAGCAGCCAAGATCGGCGGGACAGATACACCGGGGAGCTGTTTTTT	CASSQDRRDRYTGELFF
TRBV7-6	TRBJ1-2	few	NA	TGTGCCAGCAGCTTAGATCACCACGCTAGCATCTATGGCTACACCTTC	CASSLDHHASIYGYTF
TRBV9	TRBJ1-4	NA	TRBD1	TGTGCCAGCAGGGGAACCGGGACAGGGGTTGAAAAACTGTTTTTT	CASRGTGTGVEKLFF
TRBV11-2	TRBJ1-4	NA	NA	TGTGCCAGCAGCCCCTTCTACGCACAAAATGAAAAACTGTTTTTT	CASSPFYAQNEKLFF
TRBV20-1	TRBJ2-5	NA	NA	TGCAGTGCTTCCTCAAGGGGGCGGGAGTTGACGGAGACCCAGTACTTC	CSASSRGRELTETQYF
TRBV20-1	TRBJ2-7	NA	NA	TGCAGTGCTAGGGGGCAGACCTACGAGCAGTACTTC	CSARGQTYEQYF
TRBV12-3/TRBV12-4	TRBJ2-1	NA	NA	TGTGCCAGCAGTTTAGGTGAAAACAATGAGCAGTTCTTC	CASSLGENNEQFF
TRBV5-1	TRBJ2-3	many	NA	TGCGCCAGCAGCGTAGGGGCCTCCACAGATACGCAGTATTTT	CASSVGASTDTQYF
TRBV7-2	TRBJ2-4	few	TRBD2	TGTGCCAGCAGCTTGGGGATAGCGGGAGGGGCCAAAAACATTCAGTACTTC	CASSLGIAGGAKNIQYF
TRBV7-2	TRBJ2-7	few	TRBD1	TGTGCCAGCAGCTTGAGACAGGGGCCCACCTACGAGCAGTACTTC	CASSLRQGPTYEQYF
TRBV5-6	TRBJ1-1	few	TRBD1	TGTGCCAGCAGCCTTACAGAGACAGGGCGAGCTTTCTTT	CASSLTETGRAFF
TRBV4-2	TRBJ2-3	NA	NA	TGTGCCAGCAGCCAAGAGGAACCTCCAACGCAGTATTTT	CASSQEEPPTQYF
TRBV27	TRBJ2-1	NA	NA	TGTGCCAGCAGTCCGGCCAGTTACTACAATGAGCAGTTCTTC	CASSPASYYNEQFF
TRBV28	TRBJ2-5	NA	NA	TGTGCCAGCACCGCACGGGGGAAGCAAGAGACCCAGTACTTC	CASTARGKQETQYF
TRBV12-3/TRBV12-4	TRBJ1-5	few	NA	TGTGCCAGCAGTTTAGAGGCCGCTAAGGGGCAGCCCCAGCATTTT	CASSLEAAKGQPQHF
TRBV28	TRBJ2-7	few	NA	TGTGCCACCCGGAGGTACTACGAGCAGTACTTC	CATRRYYEQYF
TRBV4-2	TRBJ2-5	NA	TRBD2	TGTGCCAGCAGCCAAGATCGACTAGCGGGAATCCAAGAGACCCAGTACTTC	CASSQDRLAGIQETQYF
TRBV3-1	TRBJ2-1	NA	NA	TGTGCCAGCGAGGCCCACTACAATGAGCAGTTCTTC	CASEAHYNEQFF
TRBV7-6	TRBJ2-7	few	NA	TGTGCCAGCAGCTTAGGGGTGGTGGACTACGAGCAGTACTTC	CASSLGVVDYEQYF
TRBV29-1	TRBJ2-3	NA	TRBD2	TGCAGCGTTGAACAGGGGATGATAGCGGGGGGGCCCTTCACAGATACGCAGTATTTT	CSVEQGMIAGGPFTDTQYF
TRBV6-2/TRBV6-3	TRBJ2-3	NA	NA	TGTGCCAGCAGCCCCCCCCCGGGGGCCCCAGATACGCAGTATTTT	CASSPPPGAPDTQYF
TRBV6-1	TRBJ1-3	NA	NA	TGTGCCAGCAGTCTGAATTTCGTCGACTCTGGAAACACCATATATTTT	CASSLNFVDSGNTIYF
TRBV2	TRBJ1-2	NA	NA	TGTGCCAGCAGTGCTTCGAGGGACATGTCTAACTATGGCTACACCTTC	CASSASRDMSNYGYTF
TRBV7-2	TRBJ1-6	NA	NA	TGTGTCAGCAAGCACGTCGATAATTCACCCCTCCACTTT	CVSKHVDNSPLHF
TRBV27	TRBJ1-1	few	NA	TGTGCCAGCAGTTCAAGGACAGATAACACTGAAGCTTTCTTT	CASSSRTDNTEAFF
TRBV6-5	TRBJ1-2	NA	TRBD1	TGTGCCAGCAGTCGGGACAGGTCGGGGAACTATGGCTACACCTTC	CASSRDRSGNYGYTF
TRBV6-1	TRBJ2-3	few	NA	TGTGCCAGCAGTGAAGCGCTTCGGGGTCCCTATAGCACAGATACGCAGTATTTT	CASSEALRGPYSTDTQYF
TRBV4-2	TRBJ2-2	few	NA	TGTGCCAGCAGCCAAGATCGGGCTTGGGGGAGTGGTTCCGGGGAGCTGTTTTTT	CASSQDRAWGSGSGELFF
TRBV5-1	TRBJ1-1	NA	NA	TGCGCCAGCAGGGAACGGACAGAGGCTGAAGCTTTCTTT	CASRERTEAEAFF
TRBV25-1	TRBJ1-2	few	NA	TGTGCCAGCAGCAGTACAGGGACCTATGGCTACACCTTC	CASSSTGTYGYTF
TRBV21-1	TRBJ2-7	few	NA	TGTGCCAGCAGCGATTTGGGGCAGTACTTC	CASSDLGQYF
TRBV7-3	TRBJ1-5	NA	NA	TGTGCCAGCAGCCCAGACCGATATCAGCCCCAGCATTTT	CASSPDRYQPQHF
TRBV29-1	TRBJ2-2	NA	TRBD1	TGCAGCGCACAGGGGTGGGAAGTTCCCGGGGAGCTGTTTTTT	CSAQGWEVPGELFF
TRBV6-5	TRBJ2-7	NA	NA	TGTGCCAGCAGTTGGAGCGGCTCCTACGAGCAGTACTTC	CASSWSGSYEQYF
TRBV4-1	TRBJ2-7	NA	NA	TGCGCCAGCAGCCAATCCCCGGGCGGAGGGGTACCCTACGAGCAGTACTTC	CASSQSPGGGVPYEQYF
TRBV27	TRBJ2-7	few	NA	TGTGCCAGCAGGGGTCTCGTGGGAGCGATCGAGCAGTACTTC	CASRGLVGAIEQYF
TRBV10-3	TRBJ2-1	NA	TRBD2	TGTGCCGTCAGCCCTAGCGGGCAGAGCTCCTACAATGAGCAGTTCTTC	CAVSPSGQSSYNEQFF
TRBV20-1	TRBJ2-1	NA	NA	TGCAGTGCCATTAGTGGGAATCCCCCTTTCAATGAGCAGTTCTTC	CSAISGNPPFNEQFF
TRBV5-6	TRBJ2-7	NA	NA	TGTGCCAGCAGTCTCTTCGGCCTCAGCTCCTACGAGCAGTACTTC	CASSLFGLSSYEQYF
TRBV2	TRBJ2-1	NA	NA	TGTGCCAGCAGTGACACCGGGACTGGTTACAATGAGCAGTTCTTC	CASSDTGTGYNEQFF
TRBV6-1	TRBJ2-7	few	TRBD1	TGTGCCAGCAGAGGGGTGCGGGACAGGGCCTACGAGCAGTACTTC	CASRGVRDRAYEQYF
TRBV25-1	TRBJ1-4	few	NA	TGTGCCAGCAGTGGTGCAACTAATGAAAAACTGTTTTTT	CASSGATNEKLFF
TRBV29-1	TRBJ1-4	NA	NA	TGCAGCGCCACCCCGGGACGGTTAGAAAAACTGTTTTTT	CSATPGRLEKLFF
TRBV7-9	TRBJ2-3	few	TRBD2	TGTGCCAGCAGCTCCCAGGCGGGGGTCCTAGATACGCAGTATTTT	CASSSQAGVLDTQYF
TRBV12-3/TRBV12-4	TRBJ1-1	NA	NA	TGTGCCAGTCGGGCTGGATATGTGAACACTGAAGCTTTCTTT	CASRAGYVNTEAFF
TRBV3-1	TRBJ2-7	few	NA	TGTGCCAGCAGCCAAGCTTCCCTTTCCCAGGGCCACGAGCAGTACTTC	CASSQASLSQGHEQYF
TRBV12-3/TRBV12-4	TRBJ2-3	few	NA	TGTGCCAGCAGTTTTATGGCCGGCTATACGCAGTATTTT	CASSFMAGYTQYF
TRBV11-2	TRBJ2-1	NA	TRBD2	TGTGCCAGCAGCTTAGGGGGGGCGGGGGGTGCCAATGAGCAGTTCTTC	CASSLGGAGGANEQFF
TRBV4-1	TRBJ2-1	few	TRBD2	TGCGCCAGCAGTCTTCTAGCGGGGGGTGTCGGCGAGCAGTTCTTC	CASSLLAGGVGEQFF
TRBV10-3	TRBJ2-2	NA	NA	TGTGCCATCAGGCCCGGGGCCGGGGAGCTGTTTTTT	CAIRPGAGELFF
TRBV6-6	TRBJ2-7	NA	NA	TGTGCCAGCGGGGTACGGGCCTCCTACGAGCAGTACTTC	CASGVRASYEQYF
TRBV7-2	TRBJ1-5	NA	TRBD1	TGTGCCAGCAGCCCCGGACAGGGAATGTATCAGCCCCAGCATTTT	CASSPGQGMYQPQHF
TRBV28	TRBJ2-7	NA	TRBD2	TGTGCCAGCAGTACTAGCGGACGAACCTACGAGCAGTACTTC	CASSTSGRTYEQYF
TRBV7-2	TRBJ2-6	NA	NA	TGTGCCAGCAGCCCAGACAGCACTGGGGCCAACGTCCTGACTTTC	CASSPDSTGANVLTF
TRBV5-5	TRBJ1-4	NA	NA	TGTGCCACCACACAGGGTATCTCGTCGCCCTTTAATGAAAAACTGTTTTTT	CATTQGISSPFNEKLFF